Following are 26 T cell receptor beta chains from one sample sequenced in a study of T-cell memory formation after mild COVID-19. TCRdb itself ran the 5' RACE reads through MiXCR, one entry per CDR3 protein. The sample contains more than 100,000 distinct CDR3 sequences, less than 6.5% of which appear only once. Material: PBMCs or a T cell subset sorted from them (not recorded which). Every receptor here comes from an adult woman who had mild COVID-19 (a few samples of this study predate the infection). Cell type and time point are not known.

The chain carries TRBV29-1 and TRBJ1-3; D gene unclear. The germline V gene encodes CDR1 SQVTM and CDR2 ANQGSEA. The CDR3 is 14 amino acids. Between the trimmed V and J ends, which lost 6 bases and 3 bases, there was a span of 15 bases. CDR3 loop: CSVGMGSVGNTIYF. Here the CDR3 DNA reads TGCAGCGTCGGCATGGGGTCGGTTGGAAACACCATATATTTT.

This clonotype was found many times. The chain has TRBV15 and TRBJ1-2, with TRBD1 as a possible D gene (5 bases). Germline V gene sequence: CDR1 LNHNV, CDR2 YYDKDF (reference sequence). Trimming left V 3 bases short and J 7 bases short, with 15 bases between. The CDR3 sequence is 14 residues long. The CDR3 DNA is TGTGCCACCAGCAGGGGACGGGCTGGCGGTGGCTACACCTTC. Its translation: CATSRGRAGGGYTF.

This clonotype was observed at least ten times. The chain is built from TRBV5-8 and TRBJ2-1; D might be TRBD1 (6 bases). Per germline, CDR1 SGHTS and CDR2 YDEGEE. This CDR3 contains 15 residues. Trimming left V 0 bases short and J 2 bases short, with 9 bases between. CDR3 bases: TGTGCCAGCAGCTTGGTCAGGGGCCCCTACAATGAGCAGTTCTTC. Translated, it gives CASSLVRGPYNEQFF.

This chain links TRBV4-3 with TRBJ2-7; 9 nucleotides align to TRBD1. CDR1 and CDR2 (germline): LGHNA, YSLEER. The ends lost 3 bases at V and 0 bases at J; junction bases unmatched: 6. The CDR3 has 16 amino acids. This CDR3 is CASSHRTGASSYEQYF. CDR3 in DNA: TGCGCCAGCAGCCACCGGACAGGGGCGAGCTCCTACGAGCAGTACTTC.

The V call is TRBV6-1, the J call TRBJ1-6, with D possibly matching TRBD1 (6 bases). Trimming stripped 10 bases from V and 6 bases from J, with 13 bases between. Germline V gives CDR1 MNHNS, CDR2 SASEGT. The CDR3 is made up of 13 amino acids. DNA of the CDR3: TGTGCCACCCGGACAGACCCTAATTCACCCCTCCACTTT. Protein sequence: CATRTDPNSPLHF.

CDR3: CASSQDVRANYGYTF. For the CDR3, the DNA is TGTGCCAGCAGCCAAGATGTTCGGGCTAACTATGGCTACACCTTC. The rearrangement uses TRBV3-1 and TRBJ1-2; D remains unclear. The ends were cut back, 0 bases at V and 0 bases at J, with 8 bases in the middle. The CDR3 contains 15 residues. Germline loops: CDR1 LGHDT, CDR2 YNNKEL (reference sequence).

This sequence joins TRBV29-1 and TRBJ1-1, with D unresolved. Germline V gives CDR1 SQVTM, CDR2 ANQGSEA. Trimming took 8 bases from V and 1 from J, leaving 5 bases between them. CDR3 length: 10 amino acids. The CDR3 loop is CSSKNTEAFF. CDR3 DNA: TGCAGCTCGAAGAACACTGAAGCTTTCTTT. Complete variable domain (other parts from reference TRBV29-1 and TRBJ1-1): SAVISQKPSRDICQRGTSLTIQCQVDSQVTMMFWYRQQPGQSLTLIATANQGSEATYESGFVIDKFPISRPNLTFSTLTVSNMSPEDSSIYLCSSKNTEAFFGQGTRLTVV.

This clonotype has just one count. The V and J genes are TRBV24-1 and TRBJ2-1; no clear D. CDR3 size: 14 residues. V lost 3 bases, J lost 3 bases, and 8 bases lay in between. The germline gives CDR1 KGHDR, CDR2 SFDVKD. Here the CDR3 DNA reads TGTGCCACCAGTGATATAGGCAGCTACAATGAGCAGTTCTTC. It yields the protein CATSDIGSYNEQFF.

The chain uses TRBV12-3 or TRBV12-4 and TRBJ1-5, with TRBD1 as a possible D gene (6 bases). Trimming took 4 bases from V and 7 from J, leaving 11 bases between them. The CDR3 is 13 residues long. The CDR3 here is CASSSDSEQPQHF. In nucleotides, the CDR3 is TGTGCCAGCAGTTCGGACAGCGAGCAGCCCCAGCATTTT.

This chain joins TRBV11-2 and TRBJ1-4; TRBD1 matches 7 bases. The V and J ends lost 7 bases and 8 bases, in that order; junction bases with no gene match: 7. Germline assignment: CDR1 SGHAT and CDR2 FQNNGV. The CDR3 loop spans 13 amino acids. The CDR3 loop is CASTRDSGEKLFF. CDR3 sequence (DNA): TGTGCCAGCACCAGGGACAGTGGCGAAAAACTGTTTTTT.

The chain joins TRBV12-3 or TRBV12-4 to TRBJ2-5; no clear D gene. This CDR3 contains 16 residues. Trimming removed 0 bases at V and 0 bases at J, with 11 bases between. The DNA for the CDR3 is TGTGCCAGCAGTTTAGCGCTCCGACACAACCAAGAGACCCAGTACTTC. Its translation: CASSLALRHNQETQYF.

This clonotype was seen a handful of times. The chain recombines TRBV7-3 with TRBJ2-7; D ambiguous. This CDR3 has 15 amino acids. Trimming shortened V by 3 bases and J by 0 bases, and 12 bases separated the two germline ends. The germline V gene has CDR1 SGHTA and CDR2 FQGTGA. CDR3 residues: CASSLDTVVSYEQYF. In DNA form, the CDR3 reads TGTGCCAGCAGCTTGGATACTGTGGTCTCCTACGAGCAGTACTTC.

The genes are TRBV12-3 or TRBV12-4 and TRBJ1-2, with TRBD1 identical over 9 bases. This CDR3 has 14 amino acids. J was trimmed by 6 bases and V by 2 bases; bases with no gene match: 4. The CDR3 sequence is CASSLRGQGNGYTF. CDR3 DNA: TGTGCCAGCAGTTTACGGGGACAGGGTAATGGCTACACCTTC.

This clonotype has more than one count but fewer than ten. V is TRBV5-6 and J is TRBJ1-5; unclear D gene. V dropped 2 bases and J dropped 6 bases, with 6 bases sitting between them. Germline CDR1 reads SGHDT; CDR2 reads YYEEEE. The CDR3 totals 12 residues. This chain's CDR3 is CASSFMGQPQHF. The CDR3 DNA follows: TGTGCCAGCAGCTTTATGGGTCAGCCCCAGCATTTT.

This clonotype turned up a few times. The CDR3 sequence is CASSLAVILGQETQYF. DNA of the CDR3: TGCGCCAGCAGCTTGGCCGTGATCCTGGGCCAAGAGACCCAGTACTTC. V and J are TRBV5-1 and TRBJ2-5; no clear D. The length of the CDR3 is 16 residues. Per germline, CDR1 SGHRS and CDR2 YFSETQ. Trimming shortened V by 0 bases and J by 1 base, and 13 bases separated the two germline ends.

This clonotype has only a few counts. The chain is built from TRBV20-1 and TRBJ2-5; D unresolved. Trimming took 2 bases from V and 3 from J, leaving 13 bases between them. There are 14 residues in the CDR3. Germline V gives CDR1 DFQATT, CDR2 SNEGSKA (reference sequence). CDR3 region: CSARSWTVEETQYF. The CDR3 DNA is TGCAGTGCTAGATCGTGGACGGTGGAAGAGACCCAGTACTTC.

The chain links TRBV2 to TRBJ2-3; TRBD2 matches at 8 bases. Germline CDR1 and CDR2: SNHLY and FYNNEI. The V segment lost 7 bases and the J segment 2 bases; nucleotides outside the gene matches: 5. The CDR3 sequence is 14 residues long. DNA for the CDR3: TGTGCCAGCACCTGGACTAGCAACACAGATACGCAGTATTTT. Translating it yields CASTWTSNTDTQYF.

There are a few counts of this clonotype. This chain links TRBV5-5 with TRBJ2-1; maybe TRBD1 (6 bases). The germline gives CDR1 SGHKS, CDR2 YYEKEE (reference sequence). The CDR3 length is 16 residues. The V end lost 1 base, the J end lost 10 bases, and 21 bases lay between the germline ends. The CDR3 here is CASSLRQGTPRLEQFF. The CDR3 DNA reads TGTGCCAGCAGCTTGCGTCAGGGGACCCCGCGCCTCGAGCAGTTCTTC.

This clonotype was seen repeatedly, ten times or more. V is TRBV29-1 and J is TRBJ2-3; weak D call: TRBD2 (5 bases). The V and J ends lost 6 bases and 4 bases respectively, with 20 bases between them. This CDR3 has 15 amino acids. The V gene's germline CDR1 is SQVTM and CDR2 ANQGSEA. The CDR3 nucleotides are TGCAGCGTAGTACTAGTTATTGGGTACCCAGATACGCAGTATTTT. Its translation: CSVVLVIGYPDTQYF.

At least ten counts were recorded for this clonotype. The CDR3: CASSSAAQGGTQHF. The CDR3 DNA follows: TGTGCCAGCAGCTCAGCGGCTCAAGGAGGTACCCAGCATTTT. V and J are TRBV7-9 and TRBJ1-5; D not resolved. This CDR3 is 14 amino acids long. The ends were cut back, 4 bases at V and 11 bases at J, with 18 bases in the middle. In germline, CDR1 is SEHNR, CDR2 FQNEAQ (reference sequence).

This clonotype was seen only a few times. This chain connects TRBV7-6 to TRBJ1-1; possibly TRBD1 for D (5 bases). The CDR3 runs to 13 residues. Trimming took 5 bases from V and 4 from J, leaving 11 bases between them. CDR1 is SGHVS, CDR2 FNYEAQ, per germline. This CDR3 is CASSHGRGTEAFF. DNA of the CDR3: TGTGCCAGCAGCCACGGAAGGGGCACTGAAGCTTTCTTT.

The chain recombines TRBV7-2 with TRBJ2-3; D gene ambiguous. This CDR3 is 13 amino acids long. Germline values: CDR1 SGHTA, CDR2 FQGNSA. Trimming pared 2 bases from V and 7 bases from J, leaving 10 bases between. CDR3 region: CASSLMDVNTQYF. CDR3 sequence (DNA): TGTGCCAGCAGCTTAATGGACGTAAATACGCAGTATTTT.

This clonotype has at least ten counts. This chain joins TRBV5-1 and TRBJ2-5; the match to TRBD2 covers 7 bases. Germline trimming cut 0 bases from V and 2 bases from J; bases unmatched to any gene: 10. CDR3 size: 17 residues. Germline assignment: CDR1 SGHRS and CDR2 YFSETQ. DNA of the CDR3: TGCGCCAGCAGCTTGGCCAGGTCTAGCGGACAACAAGAGACCCAGTACTTC. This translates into CASSLARSSGQQETQYF.

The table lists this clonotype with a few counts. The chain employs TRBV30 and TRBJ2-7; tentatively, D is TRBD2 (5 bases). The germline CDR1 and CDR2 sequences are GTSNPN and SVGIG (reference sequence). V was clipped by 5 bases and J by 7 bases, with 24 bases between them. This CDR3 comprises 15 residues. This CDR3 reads CAWGFLPPRPGEQYF. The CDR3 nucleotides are TGTGCCTGGGGATTCCTACCTCCCCGTCCGGGAGAGCAGTACTTC.

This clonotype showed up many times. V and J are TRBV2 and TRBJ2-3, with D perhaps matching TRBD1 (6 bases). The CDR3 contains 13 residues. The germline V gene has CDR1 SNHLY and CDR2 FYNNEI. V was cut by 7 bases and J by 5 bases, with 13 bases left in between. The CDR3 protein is CASMTGRIDTQYF. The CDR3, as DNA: TGTGCCAGCATGACAGGTCGGATAGATACGCAGTATTTT.

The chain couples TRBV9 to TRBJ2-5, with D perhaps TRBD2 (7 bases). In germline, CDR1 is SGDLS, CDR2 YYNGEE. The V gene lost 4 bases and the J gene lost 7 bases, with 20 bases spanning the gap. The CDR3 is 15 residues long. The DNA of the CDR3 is TGTGCCAGCAGCCTCCGAGGGGGGGGCCGCGTGACCCAGTACTTC. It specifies CASSLRGGGRVTQYF.